Detailed here is one T cell receptor beta chain. The antigen remains undetermined. The CDR3 totals 15 residues. Germline CDR1 is LNHNV and CDR2 is YYDKDF (reference sequence). V dropped 0 bases and J dropped 7; count of bases not matched to a gene: 3. A multiplex PCR was run with 60 Vbeta primers and 13 Jbeta primers. In the study's own analysis: An analysis that came later counted roughly 80 million unique TCR beta chains, 9 million to 12 million shared. Some clones are missing from TCRdb's copy, which holds only in-frame ones; the method was immunoSEQ multiplex PCR. From that table come the V and J calls and clone size; the DNA was used to work out D and trimming. In the table there are under 150,000 clones, approximately 84% of which are singletons. The entry originates in a study of cytomegalovirus exposure and HLA in healthy donors. Study-level findings and limits: The classifier reportedly diagnosed cytomegalovirus status with high specificity and sensitivity. Cytomegalovirus-associated status was assigned to about 170 TCR beta chains. According to a later analysis, donors in an Asian-associated ancestry cluster reportedly had fewer N-insertions than the roughly 660-donor mean.

Sequencing used PBMCs. This TCR derives from a boy aged 2 to 9 in good health and CMV-seronegative. The V call is TRBV15, the J call TRBJ1-4; 9 bases match TRBD1. The CDR3 reads CATSREDRGPEKLFF. CDR3 coding DNA: TGTGCCACCAGCAGAGAGGACAGGGGACCTGAAAAACTGTTTTTT. Using reference TRBV15 and TRBJ1-4 for the parts outside the CDR3, the full variable domain is DAMVIQNPRYQVTQFGKPVTLSCSQTLNHNVMYWYQQKSSQAPKLLFHYYDKDFNNEADTPDNFQSRRPNTSFCFLDIRSPGLGDTAMYLCATSREDRGPEKLFFGSGTQLSVL.